This T cell receptor beta chain appears in the sequencing data of a study of T-cell reconstitution after alpha-beta-depleted transplantation in children. During its preparation, the TCRbeta library received unique molecular identifiers. TCRdb ran MiXCR on the PCR reads and lists one entry per CDR3 protein. The sample shows a few hundred thousand distinct CDR3 sequences, 27% of them seen only once. Broader study findings: Several hundred graft clones that had expanded were reportedly the source of alpha-beta T cells about two months after transplant.

There are a few counts of this clonotype. Its antigen is undetermined. Trimming pared 5 bases from V and 9 bases from J, leaving 16 bases between. CDR3 length: 13 amino acids. The germline V gene encodes CDR1 SGHTA and CDR2 FQGNSA. The sequence came from a boy younger than two with Wiskott-Aldrich syndrome, due to receive a stem cell transplant. Here the sequenced sample was PBMCs, taken before TCRalphabeta/CD19-depleted stem cell transplant. This chain links TRBV7-2 with TRBJ1-2; no clear D gene. The CDR3 protein is CASSQINGVSYTF. CDR3 coding DNA: TGTGCCAGCAGCCAAATTAATGGGGTTAGCTACACCTTC.